This T cell receptor (beta chain) is drawn from a study of technical replicates of blood from a handful of donors. The junction had 6 bases not matched to a gene; V was cut back by 0 bases and J by 4 bases. CDR1 SGHDN and CDR2 FVKESK come from the germline V gene. This CDR3 region has 15 residues. Profiled with immunoSEQ multiplex PCR; TCRdb holds only in-frame clones, not every one. There are some 70,000 clones in the sample; roughly 90% occur only once, and 4.6% lies in the top ten. This clonotype was sampled from a human donor in good health. Some clones in this sample may be carry-over from other donors' samples. The chain recombines TRBV14 with TRBJ2-7; 7 nucleotides match TRBD2. Sequenced: PBMCs. This CDR3 is CASSQELGGVYEQYF. The CDR3 region has the DNA TGTGCCAGCAGCCAAGAGTTGGGGGGGGTATACGAGCAGTACTTC.